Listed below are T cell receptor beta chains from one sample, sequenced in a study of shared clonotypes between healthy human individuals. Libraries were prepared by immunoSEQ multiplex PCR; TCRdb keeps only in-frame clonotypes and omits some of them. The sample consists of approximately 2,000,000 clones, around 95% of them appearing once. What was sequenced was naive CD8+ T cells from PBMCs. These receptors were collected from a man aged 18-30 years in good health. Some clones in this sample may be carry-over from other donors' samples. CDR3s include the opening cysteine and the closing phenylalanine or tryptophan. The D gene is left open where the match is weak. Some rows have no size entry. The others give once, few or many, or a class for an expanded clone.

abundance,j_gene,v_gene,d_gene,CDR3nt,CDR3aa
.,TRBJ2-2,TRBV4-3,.,TGCGCCAGCAGCCAAGATATAGCCGGGGAGCTGTTTTTT,CASSQDIAGELFF
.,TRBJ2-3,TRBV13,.,TGTGCCAGCAGCTCCCGGGGGCGGAGGGGTACGCAGTATTTT,CASSSRGRRGTQYF
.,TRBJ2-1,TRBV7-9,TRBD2,TGTGCCAGCAGACCCAGACTAGCGGCCAGTAGTGAGCAGTTCTTC,CASRPRLAASSEQFF
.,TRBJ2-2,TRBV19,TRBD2,TGTGCCAGTACGCCGGGAGGGAACACCGGGGAGCTGTTTTTT,CASTPGGNTGELFF
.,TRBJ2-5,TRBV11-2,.,TGTGCCAGCAGCTTAGCGGCTAGCGTACAAGAGACCCAGTACTTC,CASSLAASVQETQYF
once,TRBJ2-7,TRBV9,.,TGTGCCAGCAGCGTAGGTGGGGACACTAGCTCCTACGAGCAGTACTTC,CASSVGGDTSSYEQYF
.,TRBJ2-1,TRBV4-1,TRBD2,TGCGCCAGCAGGGGCAATGGGGGACTAGCATCCTACAATGAGCAGTTCTTC,CASRGNGGLASYNEQFF
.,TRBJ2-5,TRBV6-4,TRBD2,TGTGCCAGCAGTGACAAAGCGGGAGCGGGAGAGACCCAGTACTTC,CASSDKAGAGETQYF
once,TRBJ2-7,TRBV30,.,TGTGCCTGGAGTCACCCCCCCCGCAGGTTAGGGTACGAGCAGTACTTC,CAWSHPPRRLGYEQYF
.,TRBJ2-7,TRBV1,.,TGCACCAGCAGCCCAGGGGCTGGGACAGGGATCCACGAGCAGTACTTC,CTSSPGAGTGIHEQYF
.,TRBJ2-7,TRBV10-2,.,TGCGCCAGCAGTGGGGAGGGGGGCTCCTACGAGCAGTACTTC,CASSGEGGSYEQYF
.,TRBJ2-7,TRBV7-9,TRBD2,TGTGCCAGCAGCAATGCCGGCGGCGGGAGGTTGAATGAGCAGTACTTC,CASSNAGGGRLNEQYF
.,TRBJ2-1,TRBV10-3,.,TGTGCCATCAGTGAGTCGACAATACAGCAGTTCTTC,CAISESTIQQFF
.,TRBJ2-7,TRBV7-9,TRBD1,TGTGCCAGCAGCTCTGGAGGGACAGGGCCCTACGAGCAGTACTTC,CASSSGGTGPYEQYF
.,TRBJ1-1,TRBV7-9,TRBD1,TGTGCCAGCAGCCAAACTTCTCAGACAGGGGCTGAAGCTTTCTTT,CASSQTSQTGAEAFF
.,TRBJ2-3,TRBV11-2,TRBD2,TGTGCCAGCAGCTCCCCCCAGCGGGAGGGTAGCACAGATACGCAGTATTTT,CASSSPQREGSTDTQYF